These 30 T cell receptor beta chains originate from one sample sequenced in a study of Tregs in tolerant kidney transplant recipients. Sequencing used immunoSEQ multiplex PCR; TCRdb keeps in-frame clones, though not all of them. The sample consists of 90,000 to 150,000 clones, almost 95% of them appearing once. The sequencing input was CD4+ T cells from blood. All receptors derive from a human donor in good health.

The rearrangement links TRBV30 to TRBJ1-2; D remains unclear. The CDR3 is 11 residues long. CDR1 GTSNPN and CDR2 SVGIG come from the germline V gene (reference sequence). The ends were cut back, 3 bases at V and 6 bases at J, with 8 bases in the middle. The CDR3 is CAWRPMNGYTF. The CDR3 DNA reads as TGTGCCTGGAGGCCGATGAATGGCTACACCTTC.

This sequence joins TRBV5-1 and TRBJ2-2; D assignment may be TRBD1 or TRBD2 (5 bases each). V was pared by 5 bases and J by 6 bases, with 11 bases between. The CDR3 consists of 13 residues. Per the germline V gene, CDR1 is SGHRS and CDR2 is YFSETQ. For the CDR3, the DNA is TGCGCCAGCAGGCCTGGGACCTCCGGGGAGCTGTTTTTT. Translation: CASRPGTSGELFF. The full variable domain, completed using reference TRBV5-1 and TRBJ2-2, is KAGVTQTPRYLIKTRGQQVTLSCSPISGHRSVSWYQQTPGQGLQFLFEYFSETQRNKGNFPGRFSGRQFSNSRSEMNVSTLELGDSALYLCASRPGTSGELFFGEGSRLTVL.

This clone turned up a few times. The V gene is TRBV29-1, the J gene TRBJ1-1; D is undetermined. Between the trimmed V and J ends, which lost 4 bases and 1 base, there was a span of 10 bases. CDR3 length: 13 residues. Germline V gives CDR1 SQVTM, CDR2 ANQGSEA. CDR3 sequence: CSVVRQWNTEAFF. In DNA, the CDR3 is TGCAGCGTTGTTCGCCAGTGGAACACTGAAGCTTTCTTT.

The chain couples TRBV7-8 to TRBJ1-2; 8 bases match TRBD1. Trimming at V came to 5 bases and at J to 4 bases, leaving 6 bases not matched to a gene. The V gene's germline CDR1 is SGHVS and CDR2 FQNEAQ. CDR3 length equals 14 residues. The CDR3 nucleotides are TGTGCCAGCAGCCCAGGACAGGGCGGCTATGGCTACACCTTC. Its protein is CASSPGQGGYGYTF.

V gene TRBV11-2 combines with J gene TRBJ2-5, with 8 bases lining up with TRBD1. V shed 1 base, J shed 5 bases, and the junction held 0 bases outside the gene matches. The CDR3 covers 13 residues. The germline gives CDR1 SGHAT, CDR2 FQNNGV. CDR3 region: CASSLGQGETQYF. The CDR3 DNA follows: TGTGCCAGCAGCTTAGGACAGGGGGAGACCCAGTACTTC.

This chain connects TRBV7-6 to TRBJ2-1; TRBD1 or TRBD2 may be the D gene (5 bases each). The germline CDR1 and CDR2 sequences are SGHVS and FNYEAQ. The CDR3 is 16 amino acids. V was pared by 3 bases and J by 0 bases, with 12 bases between. CDR3 DNA sequence: TGTGCCAGCAGCTTGGGGGTCACCAGCTCCTACAATGAGCAGTTCTTC. Amino acids: CASSLGVTSSYNEQFF.

The J gene is TRBJ1-4, the V gene TRBV7-2; a possible D gene is TRBD1 (5 bases). This CDR3 comprises 15 residues. The V end lost 2 bases, the J end lost 4 bases, and 11 bases lay between the germline ends. CDR1 is SGHTA, CDR2 FQGNSA, per germline. The CDR3 DNA is TGTGCCAGCAGCTTATTCCGGGGGGGTAATGAAAAACTGTTTTTT. Its translation: CASSLFRGGNEKLFF. Full variable domain (missing parts from reference TRBV7-2 and TRBJ1-4): GAGVSQSPSNKVTEKGKDVELRCDPISGHTALYWYRQSLGQGLEFLIYFQGNSAPDKSGLPSDRFSAERTGGSVSTLTIQRTQQEDSAVYLCASSLFRGGNEKLFFGSGTQLSVL.

The rearrangement uses TRBV19 and TRBJ1-1; tentative D call: TRBD1 (6 bases). This CDR3 spans 13 amino acids. Trimming cost V 6 bases and J 4 bases, with 12 bases left between them. The V gene's germline CDR1 is LNHDA and CDR2 SQIVND (reference sequence). The CDR3 protein is CASRRQAGTEAFF. The CDR3 DNA follows: TGTGCCAGTAGGCGACAGGCGGGCACTGAAGCTTTCTTT.

The chain joins TRBV5-1 to TRBJ2-3; D is perhaps TRBD1 (7 bases). The V end lost 2 bases, the J end lost 1 base, and 11 bases lay between the germline ends. The germline V gene encodes CDR1 SGHRS and CDR2 YFSETQ. The CDR3 has 15 residues. CDR3 DNA sequence: TGCGCCAGCAGCTTCCAGGGGGGAGGCACAGATACGCAGTATTTT. Its translation is CASSFQGGGTDTQYF.

CDR3: CASSLGFGPGGTGELFF. DNA of the CDR3: TGTGCCAGCAGCTTAGGATTCGGCCCTGGGGGCACCGGGGAGCTGTTTTTT. The V call is TRBV5-4, the J call TRBJ2-2; either TRBD1 or TRBD2 may supply D (5 bases each). V lost 2 bases, J lost 4 bases, and 18 bases lay in between. The CDR3 covers 17 residues. The germline V gene has CDR1 SGHNT and CDR2 YYREEE (reference sequence). The variable domain in full, completed from reference TRBV5-4 and TRBJ2-2, reads ETGVTQSPTHLIKTRGQQVTLRCSSQSGHNTVSWYQQALGQGPQFIFQYYREEENGRGNFPPRFSGLQFPNYSSELNVNALELDDSALYLCASSLGFGPGGTGELFFGEGSRLTVL.

The V call is TRBV6-5, the J call TRBJ1-2; possibly TRBD1 for D (5 bases). V was trimmed by 7 bases and J by 4 bases, leaving 16 bases between them. The CDR3 sequence is 14 residues long. Looked up from germline, CDR1 is MNHEY and CDR2 is SVGAGI. The CDR3 DNA sequence: TGTGCCAGCACACCCGGTGGGGCAGGCTATGGCTACACCTTC. Protein sequence: CASTPGGAGYGYTF.

The V call is TRBV7-3, the J call TRBJ2-1; 9 bases map to TRBD2. The CDR3 extends over 17 amino acids. The V gene's germline CDR1 is SGHTA and CDR2 FQGTGA. With 5 bases clipped from V and 0 bases from J, the junction kept 8 bases outside the gene matches. The CDR3 bases are TGTGCCAGCAGCCTTAGCGGGGGTTATTCCTCCTACAATGAGCAGTTCTTC. Its translation: CASSLSGGYSSYNEQFF. The full variable domain, in which reference TRBV7-3 and TRBJ2-1 provide the parts outside the CDR3, is GAGVSQTPSNKVTEKGKYVELRCDPISGHTALYWYRQSLGQGPEFLIYFQGTGAADDSGLPNDRFFAVRPEGSVSTLKIQRTERGDSAVYLCASSLSGGYSSYNEQFFGPGTRLTVL.

This chain links TRBV10-3 with TRBJ2-5, with 10 bases lining up with TRBD1. The CDR3 is 14 amino acids. CDR1 ENHRY and CDR2 SYGVKD come from the germline V gene. Trimming took 3 bases from V and 3 from J; bases not matched to a gene: 1. CDR3: CAISDGTGEETQYF. The DNA of the CDR3 is TGTGCCATCAGTGACGGGACAGGGGAAGAGACCCAGTACTTC.

The chain has TRBV9 and TRBJ2-1; D is possibly TRBD2 (6 bases). The CDR3 is 15 amino acids. Germline V gene data show CDR1 as SGDLS and CDR2 as YYNGEE. Trimming took 4 bases from V and 6 from J, leaving 17 bases between them. Here the CDR3 DNA reads TGTGCCAGCAGCTTAGGCGGGACGGGCGTCAATGAGCAGTTCTTC. It is translated as CASSLGGTGVNEQFF.

The chain combines TRBV2 with TRBJ1-3; D is unresolved. V lost 3 bases to trimming and J lost 4 bases, with 7 bases between them. Germline V CDR1 and CDR2: SNHLY, FYNNEI. This CDR3 is 13 amino acids long. The CDR3 protein is CASSEMGGNTIYF. DNA of the CDR3: TGTGCCAGCAGTGAGATGGGGGGAAACACCATATATTTT.

V and J are TRBV2 and TRBJ2-5; 10 bases match TRBD2. Unmatched junction bases numbered 7, after V lost 4 bases and J lost 5 bases. The CDR3 has 15 amino acids. Germline V gene sequence: CDR1 SNHLY, CDR2 FYNNEI. The CDR3: CASSGSSGGRETQYF. CDR3 coding DNA: TGTGCCAGCAGTGGATCTAGCGGGGGCCGGGAGACCCAGTACTTC.

The chain recombines TRBV6-5 with TRBJ2-7, with D possibly TRBD1 on 6 matching bases. The CDR3 runs 14 residues. Trimming cost V 7 bases and J 2 bases, with 15 bases left between them. CDR1 and CDR2 (germline): MNHEY, SVGAGI. CDR3 amino acids: CASTNTGPPYEQYF. CDR3 coding DNA: TGTGCCAGCACCAACACAGGGCCCCCCTACGAGCAGTACTTC.

V and J are TRBV5-1 and TRBJ2-1; D gene uncertain. Deletions cut 0 bases from V and 12 bases from J, with 10 bases between. CDR1 SGHRS and CDR2 YFSETQ come from the germline V gene. The CDR3 contains 12 residues. CDR3 region: CASSLATHPQFF. The CDR3 nucleotides read TGCGCCAGCAGCTTGGCCACACATCCGCAGTTCTTC.

The rearrangement links TRBV7-6 to TRBJ2-3, with 10 bases matching TRBD1. Trimming at V came to 5 bases and at J to 3 bases, leaving 5 bases not matched to a gene. Germline CDR1 and CDR2: SGHVS and FNYEAQ. The CDR3 is made up of 15 amino acids. CDR3 nucleotides: TGTGCCAGCAGCCCCGGGACAGGGGTTACAGATACGCAGTATTTT. It is translated as CASSPGTGVTDTQYF.

Written as DNA, the CDR3 is TGTGCCAGCAGCAGGGATTCCAGTAATGAGCAGTTCTTC. Its protein product is CASSRDSSNEQFF. The V call is TRBV6-1, the J call TRBJ2-1, with D maybe TRBD1 (5 bases). This CDR3 is 13 amino acids long. Germline CDR1 is MNHNS and CDR2 is SASEGT. Trimming removed 6 bases at V and 7 bases at J, with 13 bases between.

A single count supports this clone. The chain has TRBV5-6 and TRBJ1-3; 12 bases line up with TRBD1. Germline lookup yields CDR1 SGHDT and CDR2 YYEEEE. Trimming at V came to 4 bases and at J to 10 bases, leaving 12 bases not matched to a gene. This CDR3 has 16 residues. As DNA, the CDR3 is TGTGCCAGCAGCCTATACCGGGACAGGGGGCTACGTACCATATATTTT. Its translation: CASSLYRDRGLRTIYF.

The chain links TRBV5-1 to TRBJ2-2, with 11 bases that match TRBD2. With V trimmed by 1 base and J by 7 bases, 3 bases remained unmatched. The V gene's germline CDR1 is SGHRS and CDR2 YFSETQ. This CDR3 spans 15 amino acids. The CDR3 protein is CASSLMTSGVGELFF. In nucleotides, the CDR3 is TGCGCCAGCAGCTTGATGACTAGCGGGGTCGGGGAGCTGTTTTTT.

CDR3 sequence (DNA): TGTGCCAGTAGTATAGCACTCCGACAAGTTAATGGCTACACCTTC. Its protein product is CASSIALRQVNGYTF. The V and J genes are TRBV19 and TRBJ1-2; no reliable D call. The CDR3 covers 15 residues. Trimming took off 1 base at V and 6 bases at J, with 15 bases between the two ends. The germline V gene has CDR1 LNHDA and CDR2 SQIVND (reference sequence).

The chain uses TRBV9 and TRBJ1-1; D ambiguous. Trimming removed 0 bases from V and 3 bases from J, with 9 bases in between. Germline CDR1 is SGDLS and CDR2 is YYNGEE. The CDR3 is made up of 14 amino acids. The CDR3 region is CASSVEWRHTEAFF. The CDR3 DNA follows: TGTGCCAGCAGCGTAGAGTGGCGCCACACTGAAGCTTTCTTT.

This clone was detected once. The gene calls are TRBV6-4 and TRBJ2-7, with 8 bases aligning to TRBD2. The CDR3 sequence is 13 residues long. CDR1 and CDR2 (germline): MRHNA, SNTAGT. V shed 4 bases, J shed 6 bases, and the junction held 5 bases outside the gene matches. CDR3 bases: TGTGCCAGCAGTGTACGGGAGGGCAGCGAGCAGTACTTC. Amino acid sequence: CASSVREGSEQYF.

The chain recombines TRBV18 with TRBJ1-5, with unresolved D. The CDR3 extends over 14 amino acids. Per the germline V gene, CDR1 is KGHSH and CDR2 is LQKENI. V was pared by 4 bases and J by 1 base, with 8 bases between. The CDR3 DNA reads TGTGCCAGCTCACTTGGAAGCAGCAATCAGCCCCAGCATTTT. Translating gives CASSLGSSNQPQHF. Full variable domain (outside the CDR3, taken from reference TRBV18 and TRBJ1-5): NAGVMQNPRHLVRRRGQEARLRCSPMKGHSHVYWYRQLPEEGLKFMVYLQKENIIDESGMPKERFSAEFPKEGPSILRIQQVVRGDSAAYFCASSLGSSNQPQHFGDGTRLSIL.

This sequence joins TRBV19 and TRBJ1-1; D gene ambiguous. The CDR3 sequence is 13 residues long. Trimming removed 3 bases at V and 5 bases at J, with 10 bases between. Germline CDR1 LNHDA, CDR2 SQIVND (reference sequence). The CDR3 loop reads CASSILGVTEAFF. The CDR3 DNA reads TGTGCCAGTAGTATTTTGGGAGTTACTGAAGCTTTCTTT.

The V call is TRBV18, the J call TRBJ2-2; the D gene could be TRBD1 or TRBD2 (6 bases each). V was shortened by 0 bases and J by 3 bases, with 14 bases between the two germline ends. CDR3 length: 17 residues. Germline V lookup: CDR1 KGHSH, CDR2 LQKENI. In DNA, the CDR3 is TGTGCCAGCTCACCACCGAGAGGAGGGGGGCACACCGGGGAGCTGTTTTTT. Protein: CASSPPRGGGHTGELFF.

The V call is TRBV2, the J call TRBJ1-1; possible D gene TRBD1, 6 bases. Germline V gene lookup returns CDR1 SNHLY and CDR2 FYNNEI. The CDR3 loop spans 13 amino acids. The ends were cut back, 6 bases at V and 5 bases at J, with 13 bases in the middle. CDR3 nucleotides: TGTGCCAGCAGCAGACAGGACGCAACTGAAGCTTTCTTT. This translates into CASSRQDATEAFF.

This clone came up a few times. This chain connects TRBV10-3 to TRBJ2-1, with 11 bases that match TRBD1. Germline CDR1 ENHRY, CDR2 SYGVKD. The CDR3 loop spans 14 amino acids. The J segment lost 6 bases and the V segment lost 2 bases, leaving 0 bases of the junction unmatched. The CDR3 DNA reads TGTGCCATCAGTGAGGGGACAGGGGGCAATGAGCAGTTCTTC. Translating it yields CAISEGTGGNEQFF.